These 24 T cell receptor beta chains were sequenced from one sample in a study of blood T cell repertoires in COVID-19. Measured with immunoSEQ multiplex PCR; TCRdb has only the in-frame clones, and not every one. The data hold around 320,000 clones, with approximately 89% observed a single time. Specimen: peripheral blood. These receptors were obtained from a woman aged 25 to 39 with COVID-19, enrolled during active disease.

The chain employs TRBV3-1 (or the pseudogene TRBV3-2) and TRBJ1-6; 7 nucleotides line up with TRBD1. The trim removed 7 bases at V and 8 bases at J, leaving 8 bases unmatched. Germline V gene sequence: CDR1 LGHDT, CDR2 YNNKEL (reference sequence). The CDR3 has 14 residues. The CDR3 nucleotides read TGTGCCAGCACCCAGGGGGGTAAAGATTCACCCCTCCACTTT. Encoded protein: CASTQGGKDSPLHF.

The CDR3 sequence is CASSLTQGGLFF. The DNA of the CDR3 is TGTGCCAGCAGCCTGACACAGGGGGGACTGTTTTTT. The chain couples TRBV7-8 to TRBJ1-4; 8 nucleotides line up with TRBD1. Per germline, CDR1 SGHVS and CDR2 FQNEAQ. The CDR3 runs 12 residues. V lost 5 bases and J lost 13; bases outside the gene matches: 6.

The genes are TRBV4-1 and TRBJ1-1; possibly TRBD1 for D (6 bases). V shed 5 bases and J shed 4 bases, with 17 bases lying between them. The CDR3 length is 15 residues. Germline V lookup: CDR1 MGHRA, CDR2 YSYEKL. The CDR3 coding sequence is TGCGCCAGCAGCGCTCGGGACATCTCGGGCACTGAAGCTTTCTTT. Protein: CASSARDISGTEAFF.

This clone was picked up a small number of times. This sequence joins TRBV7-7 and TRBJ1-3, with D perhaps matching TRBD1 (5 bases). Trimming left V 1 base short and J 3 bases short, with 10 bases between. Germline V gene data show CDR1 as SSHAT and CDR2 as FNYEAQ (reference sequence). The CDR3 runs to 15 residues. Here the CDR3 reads CASSLDGAVGNTIYF. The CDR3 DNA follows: TGTGCCAGCAGCTTAGATGGGGCTGTTGGAAACACCATATATTTT.

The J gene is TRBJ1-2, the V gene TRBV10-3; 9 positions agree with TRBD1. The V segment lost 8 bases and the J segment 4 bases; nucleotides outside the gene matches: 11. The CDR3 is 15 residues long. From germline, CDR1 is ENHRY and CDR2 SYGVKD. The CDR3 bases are TGTGCCATCGGTAGTCCGGACAGGGGCCTCTATGGCTACACCTTC. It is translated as CAIGSPDRGLYGYTF.

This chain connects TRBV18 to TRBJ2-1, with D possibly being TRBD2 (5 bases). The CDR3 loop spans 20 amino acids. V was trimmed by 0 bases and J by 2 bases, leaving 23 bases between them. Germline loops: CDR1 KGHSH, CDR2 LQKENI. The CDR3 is CASSPPTGRRATKAYNEQFF. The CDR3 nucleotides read TGTGCCAGCTCACCACCAACGGGGAGAAGGGCTACAAAGGCCTACAATGAGCAGTTCTTC.

CDR3: CASRKSPAGTDTQYF. CDR3 bases: TGTGCCAGCAGGAAATCCCCGGCGGGGACAGATACGCAGTATTTT. The V call is TRBV28, the J call TRBJ2-3, with a weak D call TRBD2 (6 bases). V was clipped by 6 bases and J by 3 bases, with 16 bases between them. Germline V lookup: CDR1 MDHEN, CDR2 SYDVKM. The CDR3 has 15 residues.

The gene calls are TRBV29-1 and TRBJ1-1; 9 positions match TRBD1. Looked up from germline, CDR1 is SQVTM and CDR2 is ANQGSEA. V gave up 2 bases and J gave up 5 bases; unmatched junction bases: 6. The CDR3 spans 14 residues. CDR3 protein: CSVELDRGGTEAFF. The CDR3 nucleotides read TGCAGCGTTGAACTGGACAGGGGAGGAACTGAAGCTTTCTTT.

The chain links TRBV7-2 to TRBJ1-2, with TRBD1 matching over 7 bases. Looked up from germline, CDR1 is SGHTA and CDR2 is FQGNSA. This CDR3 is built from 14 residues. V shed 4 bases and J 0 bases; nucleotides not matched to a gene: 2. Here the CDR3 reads CASSSTGANYGYTF. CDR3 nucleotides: TGTGCCAGCAGCTCAACAGGGGCTAACTATGGCTACACCTTC.

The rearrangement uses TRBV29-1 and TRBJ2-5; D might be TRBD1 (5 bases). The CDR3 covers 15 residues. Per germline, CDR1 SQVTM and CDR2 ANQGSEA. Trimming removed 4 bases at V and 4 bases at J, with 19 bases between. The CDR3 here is CSVVRADSDGETQYF. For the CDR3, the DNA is TGCAGCGTTGTCAGGGCAGACTCCGACGGAGAGACCCAGTACTTC.

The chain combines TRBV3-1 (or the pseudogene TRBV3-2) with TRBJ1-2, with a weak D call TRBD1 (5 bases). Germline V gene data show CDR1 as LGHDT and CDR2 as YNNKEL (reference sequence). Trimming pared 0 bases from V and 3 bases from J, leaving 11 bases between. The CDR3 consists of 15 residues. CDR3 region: CASSQDGRVDYGYTF. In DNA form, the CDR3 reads TGTGCCAGCAGCCAAGATGGCAGGGTTGACTATGGCTACACCTTC.

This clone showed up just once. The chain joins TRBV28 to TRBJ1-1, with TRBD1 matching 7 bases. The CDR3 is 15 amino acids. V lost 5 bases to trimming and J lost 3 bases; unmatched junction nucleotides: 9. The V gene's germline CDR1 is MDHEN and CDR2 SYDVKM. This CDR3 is CASSRSGGWYTEAFF. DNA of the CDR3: TGTGCCAGCAGTCGATCAGGGGGATGGTACACTGAAGCTTTCTTT.

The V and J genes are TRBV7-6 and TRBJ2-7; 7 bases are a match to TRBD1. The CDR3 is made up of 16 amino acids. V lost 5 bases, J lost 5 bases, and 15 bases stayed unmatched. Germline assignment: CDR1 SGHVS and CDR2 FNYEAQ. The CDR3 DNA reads TGTGCCAGCAGCCCGCGACAGGGTGGGCTCCCGGACGAGCAGTACTTC. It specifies CASSPRQGGLPDEQYF. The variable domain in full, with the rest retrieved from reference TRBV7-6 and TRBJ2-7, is GAGVSQSPRYKVTKRGQDVALRCDPISGHVSLYWYRQALGQGPEFLTYFNYEAQQDKSGLPNDRFSAERPEGSISTLTIQRTEQRDSAMYRCASSPRQGGLPDEQYFGPGTRLTVT.

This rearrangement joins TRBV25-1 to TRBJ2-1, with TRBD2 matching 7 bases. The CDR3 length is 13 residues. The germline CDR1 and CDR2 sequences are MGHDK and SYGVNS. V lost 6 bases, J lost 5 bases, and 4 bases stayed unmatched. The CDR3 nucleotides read TGTGCCAGCAGGCGGAGCGGGGACAATGAGCAGTTCTTC. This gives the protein CASRRSGDNEQFF.

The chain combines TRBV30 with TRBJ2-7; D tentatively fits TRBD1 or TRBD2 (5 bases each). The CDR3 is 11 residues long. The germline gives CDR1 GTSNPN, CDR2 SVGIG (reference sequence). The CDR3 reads CALGRGYEQYF. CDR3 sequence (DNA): TGTGCTTTGGGACGGGGTTACGAGCAGTACTTC.

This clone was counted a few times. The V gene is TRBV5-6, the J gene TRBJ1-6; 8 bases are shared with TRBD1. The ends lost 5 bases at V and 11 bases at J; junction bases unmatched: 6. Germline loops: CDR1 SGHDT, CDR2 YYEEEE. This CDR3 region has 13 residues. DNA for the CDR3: TGTGCCAGCAGTTCGACAGGGGCAGCACCCCTCCACTTT. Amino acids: CASSSTGAAPLHF.

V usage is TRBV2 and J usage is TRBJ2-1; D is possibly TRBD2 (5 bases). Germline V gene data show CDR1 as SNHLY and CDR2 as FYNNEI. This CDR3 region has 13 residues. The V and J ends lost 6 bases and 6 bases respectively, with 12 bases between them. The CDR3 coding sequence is TGTGCCAGCAGATCTGCTCGGGGCAATGAGCAGTTCTTC. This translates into CASRSARGNEQFF.

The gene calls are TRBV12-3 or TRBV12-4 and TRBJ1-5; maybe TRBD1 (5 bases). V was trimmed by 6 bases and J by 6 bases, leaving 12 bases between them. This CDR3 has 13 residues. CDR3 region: CASRPGWGQPQHF. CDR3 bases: TGTGCCAGCAGACCAGGGTGGGGTCAGCCCCAGCATTTT.

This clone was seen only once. The CDR3 DNA follows: TGTGCCAGCTCACCGGGGACAGGGGGAATATACGAGCAGTACTTC. Amino acids: CASSPGTGGIYEQYF. This chain links TRBV18 with TRBJ2-7; the match to TRBD1 covers 11 bases. After removal of 3 bases from V and 4 bases from J, the junction contained 5 bases not matched to a gene. The germline V gene has CDR1 KGHSH and CDR2 LQKENI. This CDR3 has 15 amino acids.

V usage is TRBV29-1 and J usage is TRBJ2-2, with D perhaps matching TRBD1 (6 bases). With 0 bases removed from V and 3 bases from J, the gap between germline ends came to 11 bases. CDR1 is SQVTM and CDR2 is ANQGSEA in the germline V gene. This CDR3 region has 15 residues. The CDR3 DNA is TGCAGCGTTGAAGACTGGGACAAGGACACCGGGGAGCTGTTTTTT. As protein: CSVEDWDKDTGELFF.

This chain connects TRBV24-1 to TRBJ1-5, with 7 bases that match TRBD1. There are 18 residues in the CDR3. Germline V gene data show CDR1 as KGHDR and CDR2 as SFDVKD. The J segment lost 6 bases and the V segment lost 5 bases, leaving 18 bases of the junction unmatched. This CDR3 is CATSATPETGSQGQPQHF. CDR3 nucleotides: TGTGCCACCAGTGCAACCCCTGAGACAGGGTCGCAGGGTCAGCCCCAGCATTTT.

The DNA of the CDR3 is TGCGCCAGCAGCCAAGTCAGGGGCCCCTACGAGCAGTACTTC. It encodes CASSQVRGPYEQYF. The chain combines TRBV4-1 with TRBJ2-7, with TRBD1 as a possible D gene (6 bases). The CDR3 spans 14 residues. Trimming shortened V by 1 base and J by 2 bases, and 9 bases separated the two germline ends. The germline gives CDR1 MGHRA, CDR2 YSYEKL.

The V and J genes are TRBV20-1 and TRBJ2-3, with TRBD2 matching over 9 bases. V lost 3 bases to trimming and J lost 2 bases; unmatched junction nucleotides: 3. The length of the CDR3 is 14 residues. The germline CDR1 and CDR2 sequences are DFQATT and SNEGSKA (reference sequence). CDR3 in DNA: TGCAGTGCTAGTGCGGGGGGGCTCACAGATACGCAGTATTTT. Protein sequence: CSASAGGLTDTQYF.

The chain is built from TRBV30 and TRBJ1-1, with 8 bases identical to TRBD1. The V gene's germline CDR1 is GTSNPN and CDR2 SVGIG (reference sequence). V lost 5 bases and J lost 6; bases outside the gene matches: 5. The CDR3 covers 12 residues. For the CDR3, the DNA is TGTGCCTGGGACAGGGGATTCTCTGAAGCTTTCTTT. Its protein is CAWDRGFSEAFF. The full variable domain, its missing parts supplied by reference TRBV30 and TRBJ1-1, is SQTIHQWPATLVQPVGSPLSLECTVEGTSNPNLYWYRQAAGRGLQLLFYSVGIGQISSEVPQNLSASRPQDRQFILSSKKLLLSDSGFYLCAWDRGFSEAFFGQGTRLTVV.